The 19 T cell receptor beta chains in this list originate from one sample, sequenced in a study of cytomegalovirus exposure and HLA in healthy donors. TCRdb's copy holds only in-frame clones and misses some; the assay was immunoSEQ multiplex PCR. The sample holds fewer than 200,000 clones, roughly 90% seen once. Sequenced sample: PBMCs. All receptors derive from a man between 18 and 29 years old in good health and CMV-seropositive.

The CDR3 sequence: CASRHPGGRANEQYF. The CDR3 region has the DNA TGTGCCAGCAGGCACCCCGGCGGCCGTGCTAACGAGCAGTACTTC. The V call is TRBV11-2, the J call TRBJ2-7; no reliable D call. The CDR3 is 15 amino acids. Germline V lookup: CDR1 SGHAT, CDR2 FQNNGV. V lost 6 bases to trimming and J lost 5 bases, with 20 bases between them.

The chain has TRBV19 and TRBJ1-2; D might be TRBD1 (6 bases). Germline CDR1 is LNHDA and CDR2 is SQIVND (reference sequence). V was cut by 3 bases and J by 4 bases, with 15 bases left in between. The CDR3 has 15 amino acids. As DNA, the CDR3 is TGTGCCAGTAGTATTGGGGGCAGTTTGGGCTATGGCTACACCTTC. It codes for CASSIGGSLGYGYTF.

The V gene is TRBV28, the J gene TRBJ2-5, with TRBD1 matching 8 bases. This CDR3 is built from 16 residues. Germline CDR1 and CDR2: MDHEN and SYDVKM. The J segment lost 4 bases and the V segment lost 6 bases, leaving 13 bases of the junction unmatched. The CDR3 is CASSNPGQGRGETQYF. The CDR3 DNA reads as TGTGCCAGCAGCAATCCCGGACAGGGAAGAGGAGAGACCCAGTACTTC.

The rearrangement joins TRBV28 to TRBJ1-5; 10 bases agree with TRBD1. Germline-derived CDR1 and CDR2 are MDHEN and SYDVKM. V shed 6 bases, J shed 4 bases, and the junction held 6 bases outside the gene matches. This CDR3 spans 15 amino acids. The CDR3 loop is CASRRQGAINQPQHF. The CDR3 bases are TGTGCCAGCAGGAGACAGGGGGCGATTAATCAGCCCCAGCATTTT.

The chain combines TRBV11-2 with TRBJ2-4; 8 nucleotides match TRBD1. Germline-derived CDR1 and CDR2 are SGHAT and FQNNGV. The CDR3 is 15 amino acids. Trimming removed 1 base from V and 5 bases from J; junction bases left unmatched: 4. CDR3 coding DNA: TGTGCCAGCAGCTTAGTAGGGACAGGCCAAAACATTCAGTACTTC. Translation gives CASSLVGTGQNIQYF.

The rearrangement uses TRBV29-1 and TRBJ2-3; D is perhaps TRBD1 (6 bases). V was cut by 7 bases and J by 3 bases, with 17 bases left in between. Per germline, CDR1 SQVTM and CDR2 ANQGSEA. The CDR3 runs to 14 residues. The DNA of the CDR3 is TGCAGCGAAAAACAGGGCGATGGAACAGATACGCAGTATTTT. It translates to CSEKQGDGTDTQYF.

This chain links TRBV4-1 with TRBJ2-2; 7 bases fit TRBD2. In germline, CDR1 is MGHRA, CDR2 YSYEKL. The CDR3 loop spans 19 amino acids. Unmatched junction bases numbered 13, after V lost 1 base and J lost 2 bases. CDR3: CASSQVRAGTRYNTGELFF. The CDR3 DNA is TGCGCCAGCAGCCAAGTTCGAGCGGGAACCCGGTATAACACCGGGGAGCTGTTTTTT.

This clone was seen only a few times. The chain is built from TRBV19 and TRBJ2-1; 9 positions match TRBD1. The CDR3 length is 13 residues. Looked up from germline, CDR1 is LNHDA and CDR2 is SQIVND (reference sequence). V was pared by 4 bases and J by 12 bases, with 7 bases of the junction left unmatched. The CDR3 spells CASSTGTGMGQFF. For the CDR3, the DNA is TGTGCCAGTAGTACCGGGACAGGGATGGGGCAGTTCTTC.

The rearrangement joins TRBV5-1 to TRBJ1-5, with D possibly TRBD1 on 5 matching bases. Trimming stripped 2 bases from V and 0 bases from J, with 9 bases between. The germline V gene encodes CDR1 SGHRS and CDR2 YFSETQ. The CDR3 length is 15 residues. The CDR3 coding sequence is TGCGCCAGCAGCTTAACAGGTATTAGCAATCAGCCCCAGCATTTT. Translating it yields CASSLTGISNQPQHF.

This clone was recorded only once. The V call is TRBV6-6, the J call TRBJ2-1; D unresolved. The CDR3 runs to 12 residues. In germline, CDR1 is MNHNY, CDR2 SVGAGI (reference sequence). V was trimmed by 2 bases and J by 6 bases, leaving 5 bases between them. The CDR3 nucleotides are TGTGCCAGCAGTTACGTATCCAATGAGCAGTTCTTC. It encodes CASSYVSNEQFF.

The J gene is TRBJ2-1, the V gene TRBV15, with D unclear. V lost 0 bases and J lost 2, with 8 bases in between. CDR1 and CDR2 from the germline V gene are LNHNV and YYDKDF (reference sequence). The CDR3 contains 15 residues. The CDR3 here is CATSREAQTYNEQFF. The CDR3, as DNA: TGTGCCACCAGCAGAGAGGCCCAAACCTACAATGAGCAGTTCTTC.

This sequence joins TRBV15 and TRBJ1-2; 9 nucleotides align to TRBD1. V was clipped by 3 bases and J by 4 bases; unmatched bases: 6. CDR1 is LNHNV and CDR2 is YYDKDF in the germline V gene (reference sequence). The CDR3 spans 15 residues. CDR3 DNA sequence: TGTGCCACCAGCAGCAACAGGGGGCTGAGCTATGGCTACACCTTC. This encodes CATSSNRGLSYGYTF. The variable domain in full, completed from reference TRBV15 and TRBJ1-2, reads DAMVIQNPRYQVTQFGKPVTLSCSQTLNHNVMYWYQQKSSQAPKLLFHYYDKDFNNEADTPDNFQSRRPNTSFCFLDIRSPGLGDTAMYLCATSSNRGLSYGYTFGSGTRLTVV.

V usage is TRBV5-4 and J usage is TRBJ1-5, with D maybe TRBD1 (5 bases). Germline V CDR1 and CDR2: SGHNT, YYREEE (reference sequence). This CDR3 is built from 15 residues. V gave up 3 bases and J gave up 2 bases, with 12 bases separating them. CDR3 DNA sequence: TGTGCCAGCAGCTACCTCCCGGGGGGCAATCAGCCCCAGCATTTT. Protein product: CASSYLPGGNQPQHF. Full variable domain (missing parts from reference TRBV5-4 and TRBJ1-5): ETGVTQSPTHLIKTRGQQVTLRCSSQSGHNTVSWYQQALGQGPQFIFQYYREEENGRGNFPPRFSGLQFPNYSSELNVNALELDDSALYLCASSYLPGGNQPQHFGDGTRLSIL.

The J gene is TRBJ2-1, the V gene TRBV20-1; perhaps TRBD1 as D (5 bases). Germline assignment: CDR1 DFQATT and CDR2 SNEGSKA (reference sequence). Trimming removed 6 bases from V and 4 bases from J, with 7 bases in between. This CDR3 spans 11 amino acids. In nucleotides, the CDR3 is TGCAGTGCGCGACAGTACAATGAGCAGTTCTTC. Its protein is CSARQYNEQFF.

The rearrangement links TRBV11-3 to TRBJ2-1; D is unresolved. Germline values: CDR1 SGHNT, CDR2 YENEEA. The CDR3 has 15 residues. Between the trimmed V and J ends, which lost 0 bases and 8 bases, there was a span of 14 bases. The CDR3 here is CASSLDLGRRDEQFF. The CDR3 DNA reads TGTGCCAGCAGCTTAGATCTGGGCCGCCGCGATGAGCAGTTCTTC.

The V and J genes are TRBV7-2 and TRBJ2-7, with TRBD2 identical over 9 bases. The junction had 8 bases not matched to a gene; V was cut back by 5 bases and J by 6 bases. There are 14 residues in the CDR3. From germline, CDR1 is SGHTA and CDR2 FQGNSA. The CDR3 loop reads CASSPGLATTEQYF. In DNA form, the CDR3 reads TGTGCCAGCAGCCCCGGACTAGCGACCACCGAGCAGTACTTC.

The rearrangement joins TRBV29-1 to TRBJ2-7; tentative D call: TRBD2 (6 bases). Germline values: CDR1 SQVTM, CDR2 ANQGSEA. The V gene lost 7 bases and the J gene lost 4 bases, with 14 bases spanning the gap. This CDR3 is built from 12 residues. The CDR3 DNA reads as TGCAGCGGAGGGACTTCGGGATACGAGCAGTACTTC. Protein sequence: CSGGTSGYEQYF.

This chain uses TRBV7-6 with TRBJ2-4, with TRBD2 as a possible D gene (6 bases). The CDR3 has 15 residues. V was pared by 5 bases and J by 0 bases, with 11 bases between. The germline gives CDR1 SGHVS, CDR2 FNYEAQ. The CDR3 spells CASSSPGVAKNIQYF. CDR3 nucleotide sequence: TGTGCCAGCAGCAGTCCGGGAGTAGCCAAAAACATTCAGTACTTC.

The rearrangement uses TRBV19 and TRBJ1-5; D possibly corresponds to TRBD1 (5 bases). Germline-derived CDR1 and CDR2 are LNHDA and SQIVND (reference sequence). The CDR3 consists of 13 residues. Trimming shortened V by 1 base and J by 7 bases, and 8 bases separated the two germline ends. As DNA, the CDR3 is TGTGCCAGTAGTATAGGCAGGGTCCAGCCCCAGCATTTT. Translating it yields CASSIGRVQPQHF. The full variable domain, in which reference TRBV19 and TRBJ1-5 provide the parts outside the CDR3, is DGGITQSPKYLFRKEGQNVTLSCEQNLNHDAMYWYRQDPGQGLRLIYYSQIVNDFQKGDIAEGYSVSREKKESFPLTVTSAQKNPTAFYLCASSIGRVQPQHFGDGTRLSIL.